This T cell receptor (beta chain) was sequenced in a study of cytomegalovirus exposure and HLA in healthy donors. Sequencing was performed with immunoSEQ multiplex PCR; in TCRdb, only in-frame clones are kept and a portion is missing. The sample lists 150,000 to 200,000 clones; 65% to 85% were seen once. This clone appeared a single time. The antigen is unknown. Study observations and caveats: Researchers counted around 150 TCR beta chains as cytomegalovirus-associated.

From germline, CDR1 is SGHTA and CDR2 FQGTGA. CDR3 length: 17 residues. Unmatched junction bases numbered 10, after V lost 3 bases and J lost 7 bases. The rearrangement links TRBV7-3 to TRBJ2-1; TRBD2 agrees at 12 bases. The origin of this receptor is a woman in her late teens or twenties in good health and CMV-seropositive. The sample comprised PBMCs. The CDR3 spells CASSFWASGGAQNEQFF. The CDR3 nucleotides read TGTGCCAGCAGCTTCTGGGCTAGCGGGGGGGCCCAAAATGAGCAGTTCTTC.